This T cell receptor (beta chain) appears in the sequencing data of a study of shared clonotypes between healthy human individuals. The study used some 100 million PBMCs per unsorted sample for genomic DNA. Trimming cost V 4 bases and J 1 base; bases outside gene matches: 5. CDR1 and CDR2 (germline): SGHRS, YFSETQ. CDR3 size: 16 residues. The authors sequenced unsorted PBMC DNA on ten immunoSEQ deep assay plates. Profiling relied on immunoSEQ multiplex PCR, and the TCRdb table lists in-frame clones only, not all of them. The profile shows roughly 450,000 clones, approximately 85% of them singletons. The genes are TRBV5-1 and TRBJ2-5; 12 bases match TRBD2. Source material: PBMCs. This clonotype was sampled from a woman between 35 and 50 years old in good health. Some clones in this sample may be carry-over from other donors' samples. For the CDR3, the DNA is TGCGCCAGCAGCACCGGACTAGCGGGATCCCAAGAGACCCAGTACTTC. The encoded protein is CASSTGLAGSQETQYF. Full variable domain (remainder filled in from reference TRBV5-1 and TRBJ2-5): KAGVTQTPRYLIKTRGQQVTLSCSPISGHRSVSWYQQTPGQGLQFLFEYFSETQRNKGNFPGRFSGRQFSNSRSEMNVSTLELGDSALYLCASSTGLAGSQETQYFGPGTRLLVL.